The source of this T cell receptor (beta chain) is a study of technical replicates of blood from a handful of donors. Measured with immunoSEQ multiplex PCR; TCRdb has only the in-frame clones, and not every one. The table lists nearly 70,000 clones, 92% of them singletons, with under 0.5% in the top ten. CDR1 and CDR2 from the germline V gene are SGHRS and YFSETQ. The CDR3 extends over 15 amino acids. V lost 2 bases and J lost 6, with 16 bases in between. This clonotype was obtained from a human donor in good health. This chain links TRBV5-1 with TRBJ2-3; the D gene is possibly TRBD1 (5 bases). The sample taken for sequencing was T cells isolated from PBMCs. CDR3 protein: CASSFGPQVSDTQYF. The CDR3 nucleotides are TGCGCCAGCAGCTTCGGTCCACAGGTTTCGGATACGCAGTATTTT.